Following are 7 T cell receptor beta chains from one sample sequenced in a study of T cells after yellow fever vaccination. TCRdb re-analysed the 5' RACE reads in MiXCR, keeping a single row per CDR3 protein. Here the sample spans 180,000 or so distinct CDR3 sequences, more than 9.5% being singletons. The material sequenced was CD8+ T cells sorted from PBMCs, taken 15 days after the yellow fever booster vaccination. These receptor sequences come from a man aged 18 to 30 who received the YFV17D yellow fever vaccine.

This clonotype was observed a few times. This chain connects TRBV10-2 to TRBJ1-1, with a possible D match to TRBD1 (6 bases). The germline V gene has CDR1 WSHSY and CDR2 SAAADI. The V and J ends lost 4 bases and 4 bases respectively, with 16 bases between them. The CDR3 has 15 residues. Here the CDR3 DNA reads TGCGCCAGCAGTGCCTCGGGGGGCCGGGGCACTGAAGCTTTCTTT. Its translation: CASSASGGRGTEAFF.

The V call is TRBV4-3, the J call TRBJ2-7; TRBD2 agrees at 9 bases. Trimming removed 0 bases from V and 2 bases from J; junction bases left unmatched: 5. The CDR3 loop spans 16 amino acids. Germline V gives CDR1 LGHNA, CDR2 YSLEER. CDR3 in DNA: TGCGCCAGCAGCCAAGACCCGACTAGCGGTCCCTACGAGCAGTACTTC. Encoded protein: CASSQDPTSGPYEQYF.

The chain uses TRBV13 and TRBJ2-7; TRBD2 is a possible D gene (5 bases). This CDR3 spans 14 amino acids. From germline, CDR1 is PRHDT and CDR2 FYEKMQ (reference sequence). V lost 5 bases to trimming and J lost 3 bases, with 14 bases between them. The CDR3 DNA follows: TGTGCCAGCAGCCCCCTAGCATCCAGCTACGAGCAGTACTTC. It is translated as CASSPLASSYEQYF.

In its sample, this clonotype was seen a few times. V usage is TRBV5-6 and J usage is TRBJ2-3; no clear D. The CDR3 contains 12 residues. The V and J ends lost 0 bases and 5 bases respectively, with 4 bases between them. Looked up from germline, CDR1 is SGHDT and CDR2 is YYEEEE. The CDR3 sequence: CASSLGIDTQYF. In DNA form, the CDR3 reads TGTGCCAGCAGCTTGGGGATAGATACGCAGTATTTT.

V usage is TRBV12-3 or TRBV12-4 and J usage is TRBJ2-7; 16 bases match TRBD2. The CDR3 runs to 16 residues. The V and J ends lost 3 bases and 6 bases, in that order; junction bases with no gene match: 5. In nucleotides, the CDR3 is TGTGCCAGCAGTTTCGCCGGGACTAGCGGGGGGGTCGAGCAGTACTTC. Encoded protein: CASSFAGTSGGVEQYF.

J is TRBJ1-5 and V is TRBV2, with no clear D. Trimming removed 5 bases at V and 5 bases at J, with 19 bases between. The germline V gene has CDR1 SNHLY and CDR2 FYNNEI. CDR3 size: 16 residues. The CDR3 DNA reads TGTGCCAGCAGTCATACTATGACGGGTCTAGATCAGCCCCAGCATTTT. Translating it yields CASSHTMTGLDQPQHF.

This clonotype appeared a few times. The chain links TRBV30 to TRBJ1-1, with 9 bases identical to TRBD1. The CDR3 has 13 amino acids. Germline V gene lookup returns CDR1 GTSNPN and CDR2 SVGIG (reference sequence). In DNA, the CDR3 is TGTGCGGTGGGGACAGGGTGGAACACTGAAGCTTTCTTT. Translated, it gives CAVGTGWNTEAFF.